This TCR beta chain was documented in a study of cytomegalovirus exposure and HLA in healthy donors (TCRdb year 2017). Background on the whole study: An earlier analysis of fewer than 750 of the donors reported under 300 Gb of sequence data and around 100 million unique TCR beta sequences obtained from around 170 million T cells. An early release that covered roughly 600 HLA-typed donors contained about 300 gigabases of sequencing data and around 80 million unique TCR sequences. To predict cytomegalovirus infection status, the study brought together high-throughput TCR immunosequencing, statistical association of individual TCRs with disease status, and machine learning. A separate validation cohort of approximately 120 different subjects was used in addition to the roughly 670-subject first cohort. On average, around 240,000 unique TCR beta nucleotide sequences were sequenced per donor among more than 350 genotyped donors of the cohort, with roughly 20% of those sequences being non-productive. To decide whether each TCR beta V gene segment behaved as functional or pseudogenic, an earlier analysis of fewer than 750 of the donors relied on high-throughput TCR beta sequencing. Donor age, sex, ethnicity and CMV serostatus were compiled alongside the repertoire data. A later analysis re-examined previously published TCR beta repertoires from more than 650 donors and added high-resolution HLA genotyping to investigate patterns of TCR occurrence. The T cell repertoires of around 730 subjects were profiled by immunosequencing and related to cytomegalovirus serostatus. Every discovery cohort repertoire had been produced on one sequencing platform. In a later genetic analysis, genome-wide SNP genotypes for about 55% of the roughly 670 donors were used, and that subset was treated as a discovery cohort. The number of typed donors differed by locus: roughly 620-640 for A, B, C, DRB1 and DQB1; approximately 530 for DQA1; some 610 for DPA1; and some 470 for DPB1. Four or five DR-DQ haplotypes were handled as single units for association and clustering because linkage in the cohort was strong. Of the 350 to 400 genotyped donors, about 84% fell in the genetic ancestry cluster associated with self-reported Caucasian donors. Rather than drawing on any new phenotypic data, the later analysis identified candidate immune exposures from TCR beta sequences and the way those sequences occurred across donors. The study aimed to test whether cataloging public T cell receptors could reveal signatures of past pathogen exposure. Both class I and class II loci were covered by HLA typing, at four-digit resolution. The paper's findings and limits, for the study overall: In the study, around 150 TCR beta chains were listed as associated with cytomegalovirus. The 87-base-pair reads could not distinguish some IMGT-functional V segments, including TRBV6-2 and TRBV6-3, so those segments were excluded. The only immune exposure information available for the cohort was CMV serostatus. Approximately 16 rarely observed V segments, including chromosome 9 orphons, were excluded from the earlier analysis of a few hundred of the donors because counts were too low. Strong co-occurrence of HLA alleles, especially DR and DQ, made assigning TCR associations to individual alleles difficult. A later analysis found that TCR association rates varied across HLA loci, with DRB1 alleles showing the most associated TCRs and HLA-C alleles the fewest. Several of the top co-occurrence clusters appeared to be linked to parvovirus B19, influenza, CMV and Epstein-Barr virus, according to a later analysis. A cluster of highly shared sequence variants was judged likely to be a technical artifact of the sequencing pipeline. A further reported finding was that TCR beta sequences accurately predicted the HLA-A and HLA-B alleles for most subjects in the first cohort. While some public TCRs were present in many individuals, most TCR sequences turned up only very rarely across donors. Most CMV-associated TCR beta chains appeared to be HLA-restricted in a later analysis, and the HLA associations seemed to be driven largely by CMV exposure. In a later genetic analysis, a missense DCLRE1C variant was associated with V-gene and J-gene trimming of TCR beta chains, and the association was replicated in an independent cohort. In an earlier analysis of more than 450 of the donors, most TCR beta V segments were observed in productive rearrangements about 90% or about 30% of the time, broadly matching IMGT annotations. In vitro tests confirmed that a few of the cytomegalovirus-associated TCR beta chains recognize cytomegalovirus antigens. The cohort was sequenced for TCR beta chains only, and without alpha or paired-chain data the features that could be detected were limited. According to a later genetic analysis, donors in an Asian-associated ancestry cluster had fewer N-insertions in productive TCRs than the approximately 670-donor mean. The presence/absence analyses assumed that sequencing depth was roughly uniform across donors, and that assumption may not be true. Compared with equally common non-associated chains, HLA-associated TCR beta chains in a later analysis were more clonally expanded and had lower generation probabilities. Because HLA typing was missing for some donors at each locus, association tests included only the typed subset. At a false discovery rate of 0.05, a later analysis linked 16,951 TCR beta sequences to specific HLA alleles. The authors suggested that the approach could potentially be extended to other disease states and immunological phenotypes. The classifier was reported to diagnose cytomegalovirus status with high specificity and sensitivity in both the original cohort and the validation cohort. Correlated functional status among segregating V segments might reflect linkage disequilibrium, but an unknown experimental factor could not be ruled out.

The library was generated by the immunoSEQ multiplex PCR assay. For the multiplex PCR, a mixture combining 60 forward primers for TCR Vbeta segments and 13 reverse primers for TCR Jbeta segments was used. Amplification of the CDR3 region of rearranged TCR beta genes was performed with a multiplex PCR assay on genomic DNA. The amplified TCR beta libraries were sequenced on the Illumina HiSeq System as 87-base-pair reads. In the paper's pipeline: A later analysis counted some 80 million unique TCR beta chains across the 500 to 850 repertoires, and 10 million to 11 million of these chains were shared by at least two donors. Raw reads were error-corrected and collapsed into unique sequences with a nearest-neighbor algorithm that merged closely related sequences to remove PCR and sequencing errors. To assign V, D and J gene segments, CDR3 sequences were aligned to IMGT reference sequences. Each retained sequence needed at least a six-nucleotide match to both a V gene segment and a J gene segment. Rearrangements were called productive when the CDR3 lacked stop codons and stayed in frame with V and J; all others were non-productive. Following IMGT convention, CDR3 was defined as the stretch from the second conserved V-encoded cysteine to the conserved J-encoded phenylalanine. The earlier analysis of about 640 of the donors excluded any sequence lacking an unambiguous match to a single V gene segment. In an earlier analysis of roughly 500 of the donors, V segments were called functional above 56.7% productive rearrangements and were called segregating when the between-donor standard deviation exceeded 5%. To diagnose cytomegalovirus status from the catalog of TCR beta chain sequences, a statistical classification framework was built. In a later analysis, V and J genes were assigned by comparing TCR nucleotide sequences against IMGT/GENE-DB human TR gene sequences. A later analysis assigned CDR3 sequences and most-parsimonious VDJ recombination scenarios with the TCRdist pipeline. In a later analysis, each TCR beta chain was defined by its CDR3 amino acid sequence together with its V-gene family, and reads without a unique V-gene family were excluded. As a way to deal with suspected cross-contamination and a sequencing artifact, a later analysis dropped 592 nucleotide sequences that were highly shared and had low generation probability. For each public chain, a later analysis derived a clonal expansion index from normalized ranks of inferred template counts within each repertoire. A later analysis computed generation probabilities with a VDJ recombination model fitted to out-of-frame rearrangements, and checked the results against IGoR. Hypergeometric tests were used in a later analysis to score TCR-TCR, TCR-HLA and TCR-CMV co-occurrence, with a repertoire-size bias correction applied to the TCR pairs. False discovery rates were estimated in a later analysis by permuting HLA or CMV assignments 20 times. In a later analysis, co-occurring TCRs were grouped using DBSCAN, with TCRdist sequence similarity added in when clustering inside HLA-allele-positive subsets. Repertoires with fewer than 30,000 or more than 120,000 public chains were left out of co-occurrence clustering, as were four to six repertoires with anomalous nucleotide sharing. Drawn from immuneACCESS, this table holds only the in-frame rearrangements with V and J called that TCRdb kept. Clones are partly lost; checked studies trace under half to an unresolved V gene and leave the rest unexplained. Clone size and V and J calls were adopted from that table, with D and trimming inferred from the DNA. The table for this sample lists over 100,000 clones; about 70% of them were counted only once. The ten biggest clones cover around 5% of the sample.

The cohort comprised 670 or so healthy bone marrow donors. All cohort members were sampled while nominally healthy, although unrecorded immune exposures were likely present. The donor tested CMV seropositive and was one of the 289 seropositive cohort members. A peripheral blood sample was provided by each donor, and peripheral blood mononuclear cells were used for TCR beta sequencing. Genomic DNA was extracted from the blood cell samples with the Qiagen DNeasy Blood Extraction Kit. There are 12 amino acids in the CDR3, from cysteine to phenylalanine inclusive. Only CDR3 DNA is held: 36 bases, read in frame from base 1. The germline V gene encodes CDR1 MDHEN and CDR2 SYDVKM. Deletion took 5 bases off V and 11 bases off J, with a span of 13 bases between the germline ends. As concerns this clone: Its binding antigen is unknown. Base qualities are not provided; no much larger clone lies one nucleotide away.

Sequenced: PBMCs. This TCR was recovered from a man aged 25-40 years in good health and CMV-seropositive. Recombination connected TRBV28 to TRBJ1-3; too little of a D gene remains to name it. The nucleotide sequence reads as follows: TGTGCCAGCAGTGCTTGGAGTGGAGCCATATATTTT. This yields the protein CASSAWSGAIYF.